This T cell receptor beta chain is from a study of T-cell reconstitution after alpha-beta-depleted transplantation in children. Findings of the study overall: Most T-cell counts and diversity one year after the transplant came from T cells that were newly produced. Reported findings indicate that, about two months after transplant, alpha-beta T cells came from several hundred expanded clones, which were derived from non-depleted graft cells. Some patients owed their high day-60 TCRbeta diversity to surviving recipient T cells and thymic progenitors.

This CDR3 spans 16 amino acids. J was trimmed by 2 bases and V by 3 bases; bases with no gene match: 3. Construction of the TCRbeta library involved unique molecular identifiers. In TCRdb, the PCR reads were re-called with MiXCR into one record per CDR3 protein. The sample yields 250,000 to 300,000 distinct CDR3 sequences, nearly 8% seen once. This clonotype turned up a few times. The antigen is undetermined. This receptor was taken from a female patient aged 2-10 years who had a stem cell transplant for Fanconi anemia, so the T cells may come from the graft donor. This chain connects TRBV12-3 or TRBV12-4 to TRBJ2-1, with 11 bases matching TRBD1. The sequencing used peripheral blood, collected 360 days after TCRalphabeta/CD19-depleted stem cell transplant. The CDR3 region has the DNA TGTGCCAGCAGTTTGGGGACAGGGGGGCCCTACAATGAGCAGTTCTTC. It translates to CASSLGTGGPYNEQFF.